This record looks at one T cell receptor (beta chain) sequence and its context. These data come from a study of blood T cell repertoires in COVID-19. Study at large: The study drew acute and convalescent COVID-19 samples from the United States, Italy and Spain. Sources were T cells, B-cell-depleted T cells, or PBMCs; the material itself was cDNA or gDNA.

Per the germline V gene, CDR1 is MNHEY and CDR2 is SMNVEV (reference sequence). The V segment lost 3 bases and the J segment 8 bases; nucleotides outside the gene matches: 8. This CDR3 contains 15 residues. In the authors' methods: Estimation of nucleated cell counts relied on the amplification of reference gene primers. Produced via immunoSEQ multiplex PCR; TCRdb's table is partial and in-frame only. Clonal size and the V and J genes are those of that table, whereas D and trimming came from the DNA. The data show 120,000 to 150,000 clones, around three quarters seen once. The sequenced material came from peripheral blood. The chain uses TRBV27 and TRBJ2-3, with 10 bases fitting TRBD2. The TCR originated in a man between 50 and 59 years old with active or convalescent COVID-19. The CDR3 spells CASSLSSGSWGTQYF. CDR3 sequence (DNA): TGTGCCAGCAGTTTGTCTAGCGGGAGTTGGGGTACGCAGTATTTT.